Following are 3 T cell receptor beta chains from one sample sequenced in a study of blood T cell repertoires in COVID-19 (dated by TCRdb to 2020 to 2021). The protocol used for the library was the immunoSEQ multiplex PCR assay. TCRdb holds this immuneACCESS table with in-frame rearrangements only. Some clones are missing; in checked studies, unresolved V genes explain under half, and the rest has no known cause. Counted in this sample were 75,000 to 85,000 clones; about 90% of them appeared once. Of the sample, around 40% is held by the ten largest clones. The sample comprised peripheral blood. The receptors derive from a human donor in a cohort sampled during active COVID-19.

A single count supports this clone. The rearrangement links TRBV24-1 to TRBJ2-1; 11 nucleotides align to TRBD2. The CDR3 contains 19 residues. Trimming at V came to 0 bases and at J to 1 base, leaving 7 bases not matched to a gene. Germline assignment: CDR1 KGHDR and CDR2 SFDVKD. The DNA of the CDR3 is TGTGCCACCAGTGATTTGCAAGGTAGCGGGGGGGGTTCCTACAATGAGCAGTTCTTC. It translates to CATSDLQGSGGGSYNEQFF.

The V gene is TRBV10-2, the J gene TRBJ1-1, with 9 bases matching TRBD1. The germline V gene encodes CDR1 WSHSY and CDR2 SAAADI. V was clipped by 4 bases and J by 5 bases; unmatched bases: 11. The CDR3 covers 16 residues. CDR3 region: CASSGRDRDGGTEAFF. For the CDR3, the DNA is TGCGCCAGCAGTGGCCGGGACAGGGATGGTGGTACTGAAGCTTTCTTT.

The chain uses TRBV10-3 and TRBJ1-1; the D is unclear. The V end was cut by 10 bases, the J end by 7 bases, with 16 bases between. This CDR3 is built from 12 residues. Germline V gene data show CDR1 as ENHRY and CDR2 as SYGVKD. CDR3 protein: CATHTIGGEAFF. CDR3 bases: TGTGCCACGCACACTATAGGCGGTGAAGCTTTCTTT.